This T cell receptor beta chain was profiled in a study of blood T cell repertoires in COVID-19. Study-wide background: Samples representing acute and convalescent COVID-19 were sourced from the United States, Italy and Spain. Sources were T cells, B-cell-depleted T cells, or PBMCs; the material itself was cDNA or gDNA.

Study processing details: Estimates of nucleated cell counts were drawn from the amplification of reference gene primers. Sequencing used immunoSEQ multiplex PCR; TCRdb keeps in-frame clones, though not all of them. V and J calls and clone size are as listed in that table; D and trimming were resolved from the DNA. The sample gives fewer than 200,000 clones, about 75% of which show up once; more than 6.5% is in the top ten. Between the trimmed V and J ends, which lost 5 bases and 0 bases, there was a span of 10 bases. CDR1 is MDHEN, CDR2 SYDVKM, per germline. This CDR3 has 15 amino acids. This TCR derives from a woman between 45 and 60 years old with active or convalescent COVID-19. The chain employs TRBV28 and TRBJ1-4; D is ambiguous. The sequencing sample was made of peripheral blood. CDR3 nucleotides: TGTGCCAGCAGTATGGGGAGTACAACTAATGAAAAACTGTTTTTT. This codes for CASSMGSTTNEKLFF.